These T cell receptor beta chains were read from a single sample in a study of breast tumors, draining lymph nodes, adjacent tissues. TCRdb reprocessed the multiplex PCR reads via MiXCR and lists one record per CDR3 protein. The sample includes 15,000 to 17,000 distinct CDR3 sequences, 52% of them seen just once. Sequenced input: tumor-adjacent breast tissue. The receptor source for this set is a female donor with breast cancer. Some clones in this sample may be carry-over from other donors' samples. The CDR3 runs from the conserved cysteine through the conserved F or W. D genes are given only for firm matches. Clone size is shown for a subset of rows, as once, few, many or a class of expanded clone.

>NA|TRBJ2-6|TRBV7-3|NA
CASSLMTGSGANVLTF
TGTGCCAGCAGCCTCATGACAGGCTCTGGGGCCAACGTCCTGACTTTC
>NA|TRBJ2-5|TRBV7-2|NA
CASSLGTAQETQYF
TGTGCCAGCAGCTTAGGGACGGCTCAAGAGACCCAGTACTTC
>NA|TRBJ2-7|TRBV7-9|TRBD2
CASSATGTSGGAYEQYF
TGTGCCAGCAGCGCAACCGGGACTAGCGGGGGGGCCTACGAGCAGTACTTC
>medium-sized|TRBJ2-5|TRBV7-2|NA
CASSLESRQTQYF
TGTGCCAGCAGCTTAGAGAGTAGGCAGACCCAGTACTTC
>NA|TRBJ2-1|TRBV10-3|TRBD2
CAISELAANEQFF
TGTGCCATAAGCGAACTAGCGGCTAATGAGCAGTTCTTC
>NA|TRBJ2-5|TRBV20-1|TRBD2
CSASSGLVGGSYLRETQYF
TGCAGTGCTAGTAGCGGCCTCGTCGGCGGGAGTTACTTACGGGAGACCCAGTACTTC
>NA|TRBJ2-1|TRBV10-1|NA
CASSERGNEQFF
TGCGCCAGCAGTGAGCGTGGAAATGAGCAGTTCTTC
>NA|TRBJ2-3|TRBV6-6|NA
CASTGRTGGTDTQYF
TGTGCCAGCACGGGGCGGACAGGAGGGACAGATACGCAGTATTTT
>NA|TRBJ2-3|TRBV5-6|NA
CASSSLGGGETTGTQYF
TGTGCCAGCAGCTCCCTCGGAGGGGGGGAGACGACAGGTACGCAGTATTTC
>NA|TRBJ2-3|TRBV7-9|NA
CASSLSTQYF
TGTGCCAGCAGCCTAAGTACGCAGTATTTT
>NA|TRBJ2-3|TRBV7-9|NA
CASSPRGPDTQYF
TGTGCCAGCAGCCCAAGGGGCCCCGATACGCAGTATTTT
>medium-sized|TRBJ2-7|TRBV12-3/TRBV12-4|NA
CASSFSTSEQYF
TGTGCCAGCAGTTTTTCGACCTCCGAGCAGTACTTC
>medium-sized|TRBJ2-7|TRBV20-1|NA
CSAEQGIYEQYF
TGCAGTGCCGAACAGGGAATCTACGAGCAGTACTTC
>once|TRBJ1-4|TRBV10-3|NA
CAISDYEGTNEKLFF
TGTGCCATCAGTGATTACGAGGGCACTAATGAAAAACTGTTTTTT
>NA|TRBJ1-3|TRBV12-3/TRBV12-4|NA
CASRVTGIAGNTIYF
TGTGCCAGCAGAGTTACAGGGATTGCTGGAAACACCATATATTTT
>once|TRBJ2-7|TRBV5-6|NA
CASSLPQSTYEQYF
TGTGCCAGCAGCTTACCGCAGAGTACCTACGAGCAGTACTTC
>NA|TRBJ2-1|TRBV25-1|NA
CASSEYGSWDEQFF
TGTGCCAGCAGTGAATATGGCAGTTGGGATGAGCAGTTCTTC
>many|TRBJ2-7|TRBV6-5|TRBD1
CASSILRTGSYEQYF
TGTGCCAGCAGCATACTCAGGACAGGGAGCTACGAGCAGTACTTC
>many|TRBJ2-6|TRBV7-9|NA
CASSLKGAGANVLTF
TGTGCCAGCAGCTTAAAAGGGGCTGGGGCCAACGTCCTGACTTTC
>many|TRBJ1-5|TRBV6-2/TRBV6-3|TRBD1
CASSYDRGSRNQPQHF
TGTGCCAGCAGTTACGACAGGGGGTCTCGCAATCAGCCCCAGCATTTT
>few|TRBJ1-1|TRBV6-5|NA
CASSYHGGMNTEAFF
TGTGCCAGCAGTTACCACGGGGGCATGAACACTGAAGCTTTCTTT
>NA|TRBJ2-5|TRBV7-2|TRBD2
CASSSTSGRAMETQYF
TGTGCCAGCAGCTCGACTAGCGGGAGGGCCATGGAGACCCAGTACTTC
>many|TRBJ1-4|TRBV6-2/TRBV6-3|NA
CASTGGGHLNEKLFF
TGTGCCAGTACCGGTGGTGGACACCTTAATGAAAAACTGTTTTTT
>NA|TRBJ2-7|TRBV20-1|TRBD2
CSAMGLAGNAQYF
TGCAGTGCTATGGGACTAGCGGGGAACGCGCAGTACTTC
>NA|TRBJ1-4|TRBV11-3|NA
CASSLDLGEKLFF
TGTGCCAGCAGCTTAGATCTGGGTGAAAAACTGTTTTTT
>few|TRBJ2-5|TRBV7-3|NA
CASSLLGSSAQETQYF
TGTGCCAGCAGCTTACTCGGGTCTAGTGCACAAGAGACCCAGTACTTC
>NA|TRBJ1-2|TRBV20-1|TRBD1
CSASGQGARHGYTF
TGCAGTGCTAGTGGACAGGGGGCCCGACATGGCTACACCTTC
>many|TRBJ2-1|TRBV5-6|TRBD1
CASNTGTVYNEQFF
TGTGCCAGCAACACTGGGACAGTCTACAATGAGCAGTTCTTC